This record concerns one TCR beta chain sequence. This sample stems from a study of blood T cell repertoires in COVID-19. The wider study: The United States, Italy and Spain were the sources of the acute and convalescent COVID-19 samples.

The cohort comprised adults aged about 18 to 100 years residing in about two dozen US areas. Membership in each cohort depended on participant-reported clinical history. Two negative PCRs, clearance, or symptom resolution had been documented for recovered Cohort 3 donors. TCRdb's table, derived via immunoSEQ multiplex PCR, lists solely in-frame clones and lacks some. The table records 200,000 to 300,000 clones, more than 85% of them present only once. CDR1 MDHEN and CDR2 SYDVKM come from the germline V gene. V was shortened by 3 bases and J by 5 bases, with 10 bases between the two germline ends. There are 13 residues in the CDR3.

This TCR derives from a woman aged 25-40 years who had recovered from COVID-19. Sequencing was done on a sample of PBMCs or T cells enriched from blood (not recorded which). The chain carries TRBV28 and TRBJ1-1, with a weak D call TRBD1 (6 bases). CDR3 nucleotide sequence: TGTGCCAGCAGTTTTAGGCAGGGGACTGAAGCTTTCTTT. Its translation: CASSFRQGTEAFF. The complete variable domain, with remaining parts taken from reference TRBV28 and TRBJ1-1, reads DVKVTQSSRYLVKRTGEKVFLECVQDMDHENMFWYRQDPGLGLRLIYFSYDVKMKEKGDIPEGYSVSREKKERFSLILESASTNQTSMYLCASSFRQGTEAFFGQGTRLTVV.